This T cell receptor (beta chain) was sequenced in a study of CD8 T cells in Susac syndrome. Through negative isolation, CD4+ and CD8+ T cells were obtained, while TEMRA cells were enriched using FACS. RNA amounts of about 0.5 to 1 ug underwent reverse transcription with random hexamers. Coverage of TCR beta CDR3 amplification by immunoSEQ multiplex PCR extended to 54 Vbeta and 13 Jbeta. TCRdb reprocessed the immunoSEQ multiplex PCR reads via MiXCR and lists one record per CDR3 protein. The sample includes tens of thousands of distinct CDR3 sequences, over 90% of them seen just once. Study results and limitations: Only a relatively small number of individuals were included in the TCR sequencing and HLA analysis.

Germline CDR1 is SGDLS and CDR2 is YYNGEE. Trimming cost V 0 bases and J 0 bases; bases outside gene matches: 2. This CDR3 is built from 16 residues. Turning to this clonotype: Its matching antigen is unknown.

The V gene is TRBV9, the J gene TRBJ1-4; 7 bases map to TRBD1. Sequenced input: CD8+ T cells from PBMCs. This clonotype originated in a human donor in good health. The CDR3 DNA follows: TGTGCCAGCAGCGTAGAGGGACAGCCAACTAATGAAAAACTGTTTTTT. This gives the protein CASSVEGQPTNEKLFF.